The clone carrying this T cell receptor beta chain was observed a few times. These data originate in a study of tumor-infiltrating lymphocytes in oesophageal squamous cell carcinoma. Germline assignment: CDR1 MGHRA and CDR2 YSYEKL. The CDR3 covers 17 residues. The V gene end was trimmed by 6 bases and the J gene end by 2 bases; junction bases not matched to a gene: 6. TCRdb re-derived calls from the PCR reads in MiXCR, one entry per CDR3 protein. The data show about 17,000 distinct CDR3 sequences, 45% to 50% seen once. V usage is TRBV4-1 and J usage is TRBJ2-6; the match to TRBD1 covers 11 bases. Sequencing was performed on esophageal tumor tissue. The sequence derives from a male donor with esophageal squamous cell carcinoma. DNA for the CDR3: TGCGCCAGCAGTTCCGGGACAGGGGGAGCTGGGGCCAACGTCCTGACTTTC. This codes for CASSSGTGGAGANVLTF.